The 27 T cell receptor beta chains in this list originate from one sample, sequenced in a study of identical twins. TCRdb re-called the 5' RACE reads through MiXCR, storing one row per CDR3 protein. The data contain approximately 1.8 million distinct CDR3 sequences, about 32% of them singletons. Sequences were obtained from cord blood. The receptors were gathered from a newborn girl in good health.

V usage is TRBV5-1 and J usage is TRBJ2-5; the D call may be TRBD1 or TRBD2 (5 bases each). V was cut by 3 bases and J by 11 bases, with 17 bases left in between. From germline, CDR1 is SGHRS and CDR2 YFSETQ. This CDR3 contains 13 residues. Written as DNA, the CDR3 is TGCGCCAGCAGCTACGGGACCCCCAATGAGCAGTACTTC. Translating it yields CASSYGTPNEQYF.

Regarding this clonotype: The junction shows a germline mismatch at one end, possibly a read error. This CDR3 is CASSPTREGYNQQFF. The CDR3 DNA is TGTGCCAGCTCACCAACGCGGGAGGGATACAATCAGCAGTTCTTC. The chain combines TRBV18 with TRBJ2-1; 9 nucleotides line up with TRBD2. Germline V CDR1 and CDR2: KGHSH, LQKENI. This CDR3 is built from 15 residues.

The DNA of the CDR3 is TGTGCCAGCAGCTTATTAAGAGGGTTGGCCTACGAGCAGTACTTC. Its translation: CASSLLRGLAYEQYF. The genes are TRBV11-2 and TRBJ2-7, with D possibly being TRBD2 (5 bases). The V end lost 2 bases, the J end lost 2 bases, and 13 bases lay between the germline ends. CDR1 SGHAT and CDR2 FQNNGV come from the germline V gene. The CDR3 covers 15 residues.

This clonotype has just a few counts. In DNA form, the CDR3 reads TGTGCCAGCAGTCTCCGGGACAGGGTAAATCAGCCCCAGCATTTT. It is translated as CASSLRDRVNQPQHF. The chain couples TRBV6-2 or TRBV6-3 to TRBJ1-5; 9 nucleotides line up with TRBD1. This CDR3 has 15 residues. Germline V gene lookup returns CDR1 MNHEY and CDR2 SVGEGT. V lost 5 bases and J lost 4; bases outside the gene matches: 6.

This clonotype was counted only a few times. The chain couples TRBV19 to TRBJ1-5, with D maybe TRBD1 (6 bases). The germline V gene has CDR1 LNHDA and CDR2 SQIVND (reference sequence). The ends were cut back, 4 bases at V and 11 bases at J, with 15 bases in the middle. The CDR3 is 13 residues long. This CDR3 is CASSTGQLSAQHF. CDR3 bases: TGTGCCAGTAGTACCGGACAGTTATCAGCCCAGCATTTT. Supplemented by reference TRBV19 and TRBJ1-5, the full variable domain reads DGGITQSPKYLFRKEGQNVTLSCEQNLNHDAMYWYRQDPGQGLRLIYYSQIVNDFQKGDIAEGYSVSREKKESFPLTVTSAQKNPTAFYLCASSTGQLSAQHFGDGTRLSIL.

As concerns this clonotype: At one boundary the junction diverges from the germline segment, which might be a read error. V is TRBV7-9 and J is TRBJ2-1, with 15 bases lining up with TRBD2. The CDR3 is 19 amino acids. CDR1 is SEHNR and CDR2 is FQNEAQ in the germline V gene (reference sequence). As DNA, the CDR3 is TGTGCCAGCAGCTTAGCTGAGGGCCCGGGACTAGCGGGAGGTAGTGAGCGGTTCTTC. Amino acid sequence: CASSLAEGPGLAGGSERFF.

V is TRBV20-1 and J is TRBJ2-1, with TRBD2 matching over 12 bases. Germline trimming cut 5 bases from V and 5 bases from J; bases unmatched to any gene: 7. CDR3 size: 15 residues. Germline V CDR1 and CDR2: DFQATT, SNEGSKA (reference sequence). CDR3 sequence reads: CSAPRTSGANNEQFF. The CDR3 DNA reads TGCAGTGCTCCCCGGACTAGCGGGGCAAACAATGAGCAGTTCTTC.

This clonotype was counted between two and nine times. A junction end diverges from the germline sequence, so it may reflect a read error. The CDR3 here is CSSSLGGGYEQYF. As DNA, the CDR3 is TGTTCCAGCAGTTTAGGGGGGGGCTACGAGCAGTACTTC. The chain joins TRBV27 to TRBJ2-7, with TRBD2 as a possible D gene (7 bases). Looked up from germline, CDR1 is MNHEY and CDR2 is SMNVEV (reference sequence). The CDR3 loop spans 13 amino acids.

CDR3 DNA sequence: TGTGCCAGCAGTTACGGCGGGAGACTTTATGAGCAGTACTTC. Protein product: CASSYGGRLYEQYF. The chain combines TRBV6-5 with TRBJ2-5; 7 positions agree with TRBD2. Germline V gene data show CDR1 as MNHEY and CDR2 as SVGAGI. The J segment lost 11 bases and the V segment lost 2 bases, leaving 11 bases of the junction unmatched. This CDR3 region has 14 residues.

The genes are TRBV3-1 and TRBJ2-7, with 7 bases aligning to TRBD1. CDR1 is LGHDT and CDR2 is YNNKEL in the germline V gene (reference sequence). The ends lost 0 bases at V and 3 bases at J; junction bases unmatched: 5. The CDR3 consists of 15 residues. CDR3 DNA: TGTGCCAGCAGCCAAGATCCGACAGGGTTCTACGAGCAGTACTTC. Translated: CASSQDPTGFYEQYF.

This clonotype turned up a few times. J is TRBJ1-2 and V is TRBV4-1, with TRBD1 as a possible D gene (6 bases). Trimming pared 4 bases from V and 3 bases from J, leaving 15 bases between. The CDR3 is made up of 15 amino acids. Germline assignment: CDR1 MGHRA and CDR2 YSYEKL. CDR3 sequence: CASSPSDSPYYGYTF. The CDR3 DNA reads TGCGCCAGCAGCCCCTCGGACAGCCCTTACTATGGCTACACCTTC.

The chain couples TRBV20-1 to TRBJ2-1, with 11 bases aligning to TRBD2. The CDR3 has 16 amino acids. Trimming took 1 base from V and 7 from J; bases not matched to a gene: 9. Germline values: CDR1 DFQATT, CDR2 SNEGSKA (reference sequence). The CDR3 region is CSARALAGGRRNEQFF. The CDR3 region has the DNA TGCAGTGCTAGAGCCCTAGCGGGAGGACGCCGGAATGAGCAGTTCTTC.

This clonotype has a count of ten or more. V is TRBV4-2 and J is TRBJ2-3, with 9 positions matching TRBD2. The germline V gene has CDR1 LGHNA and CDR2 YNFKEQ. V lost 2 bases to trimming and J lost 4 bases; unmatched junction nucleotides: 1. The CDR3 spans 14 residues. This CDR3 reads CASSQTSGPDTQYF. The CDR3 nucleotides are TGTGCCAGCAGCCAAACTAGCGGGCCAGATACGCAGTATTTT.

The chain links TRBV25-1 to TRBJ2-2; the match to TRBD2 covers 8 bases. V shed 1 base and J 2 bases; nucleotides not matched to a gene: 3. Germline V gene data show CDR1 as MGHDK and CDR2 as SYGVNS. This CDR3 comprises 16 residues. Written as DNA, the CDR3 is TGTGCCAGCAGTGAATGGAGGACTAGCAACACCGGGGAGCTGTTTTTT. Translating gives CASSEWRTSNTGELFF.

This clonotype showed up just a few times. This chain links TRBV4-1 with TRBJ1-5, with 7 bases that match TRBD1. Germline V gene sequence: CDR1 MGHRA, CDR2 YSYEKL. The CDR3 spans 16 residues. Germline trimming cut 4 bases from V and 0 bases from J; bases unmatched to any gene: 6. The CDR3 loop reads CASSPRQGNSNQPQHF. The CDR3 DNA is TGCGCCAGCAGCCCCAGACAGGGTAATAGCAATCAGCCCCAGCATTTT.

The CDR3 loop is CASSLKGGGFPTFYGYTF. The CDR3 DNA sequence: TGTGCCAGCAGTTTAAAGGGGGGAGGGTTCCCAACCTTCTATGGCTACACCTTC. J is TRBJ1-2 and V is TRBV27; D may be TRBD1 (6 bases). CDR1 and CDR2 from the germline V gene are MNHEY and SMNVEV (reference sequence). The CDR3 consists of 18 residues. V was clipped by 2 bases and J by 4 bases, with 23 bases between them.

This clonotype was counted at least ten times. The gene calls are TRBV29-1 and TRBJ2-7; tentative D call: TRBD1 (6 bases). V was shortened by 6 bases and J by 2 bases, with 14 bases between the two germline ends. The CDR3 is 13 residues long. Germline V gene lookup returns CDR1 SQVTM and CDR2 ANQGSEA. The CDR3 sequence: CSVVVAGAYEQYF. CDR3 DNA sequence: TGCAGCGTGGTGGTTGCAGGGGCCTACGAGCAGTACTTC.

This clonotype was seen at least ten times. At one boundary the junction diverges from the germline segment, which might be a read error. This sequence joins TRBV12-3 or TRBV12-4 and TRBJ1-5; unclear D gene. The CDR3 has 14 residues. The CDR3 spells CASSQTYSNQPQHF. The DNA for the CDR3 is TGCGCCAGCAGCCAAACTTATAGCAATCAGCCCCAGCATTTT.

The chain joins TRBV6-1 to TRBJ1-5; tentative D call: TRBD1 (6 bases). This CDR3 contains 14 residues. Germline V gene sequence: CDR1 MNHNS, CDR2 SASEGT. V shed 7 bases and J shed 8 bases, with 18 bases lying between them. The CDR3 spells CASIEGGAREPQHF. The CDR3 nucleotides read TGTGCCAGCATCGAAGGGGGGGCGCGGGAGCCCCAGCATTTT.

This clonotype was detected a few times. The chain recombines TRBV7-9 with TRBJ1-2; D unclear. The germline CDR1 and CDR2 sequences are SEHNR and FQNEAQ (reference sequence). The CDR3 is made up of 14 amino acids. The ends were cut back, 1 base at V and 6 bases at J, with 12 bases in the middle. The CDR3 nucleotides read TGTGCCAGCAGCTTAGATCTTTTAGGGCATGGCTACACCTTC. It specifies CASSLDLLGHGYTF.

The CDR3 DNA follows: TGTGCCAGCAGCCCACTCGTCCTGAAGGAAAACTATGGCTACACCTTC. This encodes CASSPLVLKENYGYTF. The J gene is TRBJ1-2, the V gene TRBV7-9; D unclear. CDR3 size: 16 residues. V shed 5 bases and J shed 2 bases, with 18 bases lying between them. Germline loops: CDR1 SEHNR, CDR2 FQNEAQ (reference sequence). Based on the CDR3 plus reference TRBV7-9 and TRBJ1-2, the full variable domain is DTGVSQNPRHKITKRGQNVTFRCDPISEHNRLYWYRQTLGQGPEFLTYFQNEAQLEKSRLLSDRFSAERPKGSFSTLEIQRTEQGDSAMYLCASSPLVLKENYGYTFGSGTRLTVV.

This clonotype was observed once. The chain employs TRBV29-1 and TRBJ1-1, with TRBD1 matching over 7 bases. The CDR3 has 14 residues. Germline CDR1 reads SQVTM; CDR2 reads ANQGSEA. The V segment lost 2 bases and the J segment 4 bases; nucleotides outside the gene matches: 7. DNA for the CDR3: TGCAGCGTTGAAAGGAACAGGGGAGCCACTGAAGCTTTCTTT. Protein product: CSVERNRGATEAFF.

This clonotype occurred a few times. DNA of the CDR3: TGTGCCAGCAGTATTGGAGGGGTCACCTACAATGAGCAGTACTTC. Protein: CASSIGGVTYNEQYF. The chain employs TRBV28 and TRBJ2-1, with a possible D match to TRBD2 (6 bases). The end of the DNA fits TRBJ2-7 better, so the J call may be wrong. CDR1 is MDHEN, CDR2 SYDVKM, per germline. This CDR3 comprises 15 residues.

The chain links TRBV14 to TRBJ2-3; 9 bases match TRBD2. The trim removed 1 base at V and 6 bases at J, leaving 8 bases unmatched. This CDR3 spans 16 amino acids. Per the germline V gene, CDR1 is SGHDN and CDR2 is FVKESK. The CDR3 protein is CASSQALAGEEDTQYF. CDR3 bases: TGTGCCAGCAGCCAAGCCTTAGCGGGAGAGGAGGATACGCAGTATTTT.

This clonotype has more than one count but fewer than ten. The chain recombines TRBV7-9 with TRBJ1-5; possible D gene TRBD1, 5 bases. Germline CDR1 is SEHNR and CDR2 is FQNEAQ (reference sequence). The CDR3 extends over 15 amino acids. Trimming removed 6 bases at V and 5 bases at J, with 17 bases between. This CDR3 is CASSSGLRKDQPQHF. The CDR3 coding sequence is TGTGCCAGCAGTTCAGGGTTAAGGAAGGATCAGCCCCAGCATTTT. The whole variable domain, remainder taken from reference TRBV7-9 and TRBJ1-5, is DTGVSQNPRHKITKRGQNVTFRCDPISEHNRLYWYRQTLGQGPEFLTYFQNEAQLEKSRLLSDRFSAERPKGSFSTLEIQRTEQGDSAMYLCASSSGLRKDQPQHFGDGTRLSIL.

In its sample, this clonotype was seen a few times. V gene TRBV7-9 combines with J gene TRBJ2-7; no clear D gene. Trimming pared 4 bases from V and 2 bases from J, leaving 12 bases between. The germline CDR1 and CDR2 sequences are SEHNR and FQNEAQ (reference sequence). The CDR3 is 14 residues long. CDR3 in DNA: TGTGCCAGCAGCTCTCGACAAGCGCCCTACGAGCAGTACTTC. Translation: CASSSRQAPYEQYF.

The chain couples TRBV20-1 to TRBJ2-3, with TRBD2 identical over 7 bases. Germline CDR1 and CDR2: DFQATT and SNEGSKA (reference sequence). Losses at the gene ends were 6 bases for V and 2 bases for J; bases not matched to a gene: 8. The CDR3 has 14 amino acids. The CDR3 DNA sequence: TGCAGTGCCGGAGCTAGCGGAGACACAGATACGCAGTATTTT. It translates to CSAGASGDTDTQYF.